A single sample is the source of the 14 T cell receptor beta chains below, sequenced in a study of T cell changes during pregnancy in multiple sclerosis. TCRdb keeps only in-frame clones here, not all; method: immunoSEQ multiplex PCR. The data contain fewer than 100,000 clones, around 89% of them singletons. Sequenced material: peripheral blood, taken before pregnancy. The receptors here all came from a female donor with multiple sclerosis, enrolled in a pregnancy study.

This rearrangement joins TRBV18 to TRBJ1-2; TRBD1 is a possible D gene (6 bases). CDR3 length equals 18 residues. Germline V gene lookup returns CDR1 KGHSH and CDR2 LQKENI. Trimming removed 2 bases at V and 2 bases at J, with 21 bases between. CDR3 nucleotide sequence: TGTGCCAGCTCACCAAATGCTCCGGGGGGCGCCTCCAACTATGGCTACACCTTC. The encoded protein is CASSPNAPGGASNYGYTF. The entire variable domain, with the rest obtained from reference TRBV18 and TRBJ1-2, is as follows: NAGVMQNPRHLVRRRGQEARLRCSPMKGHSHVYWYRQLPEEGLKFMVYLQKENIIDESGMPKERFSAEFPKEGPSILRIQQVVRGDSAAYFCASSPNAPGGASNYGYTFGSGTRLTVV.

J is TRBJ1-1 and V is TRBV18, with a tentative D call TRBD1 (5 bases). This CDR3 has 14 residues. Trimming removed 3 bases from V and 0 bases from J, with 8 bases in between. Germline values: CDR1 KGHSH, CDR2 LQKENI. The chain's CDR3 is CASSPGLVNTEAFF. As DNA, the CDR3 is TGTGCCAGCTCACCGGGGCTCGTGAACACTGAAGCTTTCTTT.

CDR3 sequence: CASSLDFQGSGANVLTF. In DNA, the CDR3 is TGTGCCAGCAGCTTGGACTTCCAGGGCTCTGGGGCCAACGTCCTGACTTTC. The chain is built from TRBV5-5 and TRBJ2-6, with TRBD1 as a possible D gene (5 bases). The germline V and J ends were trimmed by 0 bases and 0 bases, with 10 bases remaining between them. Germline CDR1 SGHKS, CDR2 YYEKEE (reference sequence). This CDR3 comprises 17 residues.

The chain is built from TRBV7-2 and TRBJ1-4; D might be TRBD1 (6 bases). The V end was cut by 0 bases, the J end by 7 bases, with 21 bases between. Germline V gene lookup returns CDR1 SGHTA and CDR2 FQGNSA. This CDR3 contains 18 residues. This chain's CDR3 is CASSLAGAGAFDFEKLFF. The CDR3 DNA reads as TGTGCCAGCAGCTTAGCGGGCGCAGGGGCTTTCGACTTTGAAAAACTGTTTTTT.

The CDR3 DNA reads TGTGCCAGCAGCACCAGGGGGCGCGGCTACACCTTC. Amino acid sequence: CASSTRGRGYTF. The genes are TRBV28 and TRBJ1-2, with 8 nucleotides matching TRBD1. V lost 6 bases and J lost 8; bases outside the gene matches: 5. CDR3 length equals 12 residues. Germline V gene sequence: CDR1 MDHEN, CDR2 SYDVKM.

The chain couples TRBV7-6 to TRBJ2-3; D gene uncertain. V lost 1 base and J lost 5, with 19 bases in between. Germline-derived CDR1 and CDR2 are SGHVS and FNYEAQ. There are 17 residues in the CDR3. CDR3 sequence (DNA): TGTGCCAGCAGCTTAGGGGCAAACTTTCTACCGGAAGATACGCAGTATTTT. Amino acids: CASSLGANFLPEDTQYF.

CDR3 DNA sequence: TGTGCCAGCAGTTTACCTACAGATAACTATGGCTACACCTTC. Encoded protein: CASSLPTDNYGYTF. The V call is TRBV28, the J call TRBJ1-2, with D hard to call. V was clipped by 2 bases and J by 1 base, with 8 bases between them. The germline gives CDR1 MDHEN, CDR2 SYDVKM. This CDR3 comprises 14 residues.

This clone has more than one count but fewer than ten. V gene TRBV2 combines with J gene TRBJ1-2, with 7 bases identical to TRBD1. The CDR3 has 14 amino acids. Per germline, CDR1 SNHLY and CDR2 FYNNEI. V trimming: 6 bases; J trimming: 4 bases; junction bases outside the gene matches: 8. This CDR3 is CASRDFRDSYGYTF. The DNA for the CDR3 is TGTGCCAGCAGGGATTTCCGGGACAGCTATGGCTACACCTTC. The variable domain in full, completed from reference TRBV2 and TRBJ1-2, reads EPEVTQTPSHQVTQMGQEVILRCVPISNHLYFYWYRQILGQKVEFLVSFYNNEISEKSEIFDDQFSVERPDGSNFTLKIRSTKLEDSAMYFCASRDFRDSYGYTFGSGTRLTVV.

The rearrangement links TRBV6-1 to TRBJ1-4; maybe TRBD1 (6 bases). The CDR3 totals 14 residues. Germline V gene data show CDR1 as MNHNS and CDR2 as SASEGT. Trimming removed 6 bases from V and 5 bases from J, with 13 bases in between. This CDR3 reads CASSKTGPNEKLFF. CDR3 in DNA: TGTGCCAGCAGCAAAACAGGGCCAAATGAAAAACTGTTTTTT.

The chain carries TRBV2 and TRBJ1-2, with 8 bases matching TRBD1. Germline lookup yields CDR1 SNHLY and CDR2 FYNNEI. V lost 3 bases to trimming and J lost 6 bases; unmatched junction nucleotides: 9. The CDR3 consists of 15 residues. The CDR3, as DNA: TGTGCCAGCAGTGAGCGGACAGGGAAACTTGATGGCTACACCTTC. This gives the protein CASSERTGKLDGYTF.

This chain joins TRBV5-1 and TRBJ1-6, with unresolved D. Trimming took off 3 bases at V and 11 bases at J, with 12 bases between the two ends. The length of the CDR3 is 13 residues. Germline CDR1 SGHRS, CDR2 YFSETQ. The CDR3 nucleotides read TGCGCCAGCAGCTGGAACCTAGGTACACCCCTCCACTTT. Protein sequence: CASSWNLGTPLHF.

This clone was seen more than once but under ten times. CDR3: CAISDPGQGENIQYF. The DNA of the CDR3 is TGTGCCATCAGTGACCCGGGACAGGGGGAAAACATTCAGTACTTC. The J gene is TRBJ2-4, the V gene TRBV10-3; 11 positions match TRBD1. The V gene end was trimmed by 3 bases and the J gene end by 5 bases; junction bases not matched to a gene: 3. CDR1 and CDR2 (germline): ENHRY, SYGVKD. The CDR3 length is 15 residues.

The chain has TRBV30 and TRBJ1-4; a weak D match, TRBD1 (6 bases). The germline V and J ends were trimmed by 4 bases and 6 bases, with 12 bases remaining between them. Germline values: CDR1 GTSNPN, CDR2 SVGIG (reference sequence). The CDR3 extends over 13 amino acids. CDR3 protein: CAWTPGAHEKLFF. CDR3 nucleotide sequence: TGTGCCTGGACTCCAGGGGCTCATGAAAAACTGTTTTTT.

This rearrangement joins TRBV5-1 to TRBJ2-7; D may be TRBD1 (5 bases). Germline CDR1 is SGHRS and CDR2 is YFSETQ. This CDR3 comprises 18 residues. V shed 2 bases and J shed 0 bases, with 21 bases lying between them. The CDR3 DNA reads TGCGCCAGCAGCTTTCGACCTTGGTCGACAGAAACCTCCTACGAGCAGTACTTC. Its protein is CASSFRPWSTETSYEQYF.